These T cell receptor beta chains were read from a single sample in a study of lymphopenia after photon versus proton radiotherapy. The table came from immunoSEQ multiplex PCR; TCRdb's copy has only in-frame clones and leaves some out. The table shows around 63,000 clones, with about 90% occurring only once. Material: peripheral blood, obtained from a patient treated with photon-based radiotherapy. The origin of the receptors is a man aged 40-49 years with gastric cancer. The CDR3 runs from the conserved cysteine through the conserved F or W. The D gene is left open where the match is weak. Clone size, where shown, is once, few, many, or a class for clones that have expanded.

TRBV2,once,TRBJ2-6,NA,TGTGCCAGCAGTTTTCAGTCTGGGGCCAACGTCCTGACTTTC,CASSFQSGANVLTF
TRBV5-1,once,TRBJ1-4,TRBD1,TGCGCCAGCAGCTTGGGGGACAGGGCTAATGAAAAACTGTTTTTT,CASSLGDRANEKLFF
TRBV6-6,NA,TRBJ2-1,TRBD2,TGTGCCAGCACCCCTCGGGACGGGGGGGCCCACAATGAGCAGTTCTTC,CASTPRDGGAHNEQFF
TRBV13,NA,TRBJ2-7,NA,TGTGCCAGCAGCCCCAAGGTCAGCTCCTACGAGCAGTACTTC,CASSPKVSSYEQYF
TRBV10-1,NA,TRBJ1-2,NA,TGCGCCCCGCCGGGGTACTATGGCTACACCTTC,CAPPGYYGYTF
TRBV19,once,TRBJ1-1,NA,TGTGCCAGTAGTATACCCGCGGCCGCGAAAAACACTGAAGCTTTCTTT,CASSIPAAAKNTEAFF
TRBV11-2,NA,TRBJ2-7,NA,TGTGCCAGCAGCTTGGACAGACGCGACGAGCAGTACTTC,CASSLDRRDEQYF
TRBV19,NA,TRBJ1-1,NA,TGTGCCAGTACTGCTCTTTGGAACACTGAAGCTTTCTTT,CASTALWNTEAFF
TRBV9,NA,TRBJ1-5,TRBD1,TGTGCCAGCAGCCCTCGGGACAGCCGTCAGCCCCAGCATTTT,CASSPRDSRQPQHF
TRBV10-3,NA,TRBJ2-1,TRBD1,TGTGCCATCAATCAGGGGGCGACCTACAATGAGCAGTTCTTC,CAINQGATYNEQFF
TRBV7-7,NA,TRBJ2-2,NA,TGTGCCAGCAGCTTAGGTCAATGGGGGGAGATGAACACCGGGGAGCTGTTTTTT,CASSLGQWGEMNTGELFF
TRBV7-3,NA,TRBJ1-1,NA,TGTGCCAGCAGCTTTACCAGGACCACCGAAGCTTTCTTT,CASSFTRTTEAFF
TRBV9,NA,TRBJ2-3,NA,TGTGCCAGCAGCGCCGACCCTTTGGAAACGCAGTATTTT,CASSADPLETQYF
TRBV18,once,TRBJ1-2,NA,TGTGCCAGCTCACCACCTGCCAGCTATGGCTACACCTTC,CASSPPASYGYTF
TRBV4-2,NA,TRBJ2-5,NA,TGTGCCAGCAGCCAAGATCAGAGGGCGGAGACCCAGTACTTC,CASSQDQRAETQYF
TRBV5-8,NA,TRBJ1-5,NA,TGTGCCAGCAGCTTGTGGAGTAGTCAGCCCCAGCATTTT,CASSLWSSQPQHF
TRBV10-3,few,TRBJ1-2,TRBD1,TGTGCCATCAGTGAGTCGACAGGGATGGGCTACACCTTC,CAISESTGMGYTF
TRBV9,NA,TRBJ1-2,NA,TGTGCCAGCAGCGCTCCACGGGGTTTAACAGGGGGCTACACCTTC,CASSAPRGLTGGYTF
TRBV27,few,TRBJ2-7,NA,TGTGCCAGCAGTTCGTACTACGAGCAGTACTTC,CASSSYYEQYF
TRBV7-9,NA,TRBJ1-3,TRBD1,TGTGCCAGCAGCCAGTGGGACAGGGTAGGAAACACCATATATTTT,CASSQWDRVGNTIYF
TRBV11-2,NA,TRBJ1-2,NA,TGTGCCAGCAGCTTAGCCGGTACAGGGAAGAGGGGCTACACCTTC,CASSLAGTGKRGYTF
TRBV27,NA,TRBJ1-1,NA,TGTGCCAGCAGCTACAGGTGGAGGGATGGTGAAGCTTTCTTT,CASSYRWRDGEAFF
TRBV4-3,once,TRBJ2-7,TRBD1,TGCGCCAGCAGCCAAGATCCCGGACAGGCTTACGAGCAGTACTTC,CASSQDPGQAYEQYF
TRBV27,NA,TRBJ1-6,TRBD1,TGTGCCAGCAGTATACAGGGGAATAATTCACCCCTCCACTTT,CASSIQGNNSPLHF
TRBV5-1,NA,TRBJ2-5,NA,TGCGCCAGCAGCCATAGTCTAGGCAGACAAGAGACCCAGTACTTC,CASSHSLGRQETQYF
TRBV7-8,NA,TRBJ2-1,NA,TGTGCCAGCAGCTTACCCTCCGGGGGCCAATACAATGAGCAGTTCTTC,CASSLPSGGQYNEQFF
TRBV6-5,NA,TRBJ1-1,NA,TGTGCCAGCAGTGGAACCACTGAAGCTTTCTTT,CASSGTTEAFF
TRBV9,NA,TRBJ1-1,TRBD1,TGTGCCAGCAGCGGGGGGACAGACGAGAACACTGAAGCTTTCTTT,CASSGGTDENTEAFF
TRBV7-9,NA,TRBJ1-1,NA,TGTGCCAGCAGCTTAGATGGGTTTCGTGGCACTGAAGCTTTCTTT,CASSLDGFRGTEAFF
TRBV4-1,NA,TRBJ2-7,TRBD2,TGCGCCAGCAGCCAAGACAGCTCGGGACTAAGGGGCTCCTACGAGCAGTACTTC,CASSQDSSGLRGSYEQYF
TRBV7-3,NA,TRBJ1-5,NA,TGTGCCAGCAGCTTAACGGAGGGGCGTCAGCCCCAGCATTTT,CASSLTEGRQPQHF
TRBV2,NA,TRBJ1-3,TRBD1,TGTGCCAGCAGGAAGGGACAGGGGGCTGGAAACACCATATATTTT,CASRKGQGAGNTIYF
TRBV5-1,NA,TRBJ1-1,NA,TGCGCCAGCACCCTGGGTGGAAGTGGCACTGAAGCTTTCTTT,CASTLGGSGTEAFF
TRBV19,NA,TRBJ1-1,NA,TGTGCCAGTAGTATAGATGGGGGGAACACTGAAGCTTTCTTT,CASSIDGGNTEAFF
TRBV7-9,NA,TRBJ2-7,NA,TGTGCCAGCAGCTATGACGACGAGCAGTACTTC,CASSYDDEQYF
TRBV7-9,NA,TRBJ2-1,NA,TGTGCCAGCAGCTTACGCCCACCCTTCCACGGCTCCTACAATGAGCAGTTCTTC,CASSLRPPFHGSYNEQFF
TRBV7-9,NA,TRBJ1-4,TRBD1,TGTGCCAGCAGCCCCGGGGACAGGGATAATGAAAAACTGTTTTTT,CASSPGDRDNEKLFF
TRBV7-8,NA,TRBJ1-1,TRBD1,TGTGCCAGCAGCCTGAGGACAGGCTTGAACACTGAAGCTTTCTTT,CASSLRTGLNTEAFF
TRBV9,NA,TRBJ2-3,NA,TGTGCCAGCAGCCCCACCACGAGGAGCACAGATACGCAGTATTTT,CASSPTTRSTDTQYF
TRBV7-3,NA,TRBJ1-1,TRBD1,TGTGCCAGCAGCTCCGGGACAGGGCACATGAACACTGAAGCTTTCTTT,CASSSGTGHMNTEAFF
TRBV7-7,NA,TRBJ2-7,TRBD1,TGTGCCAGCAGTTCCACTTTGGACAGGTCCTACGAGCAGTACTTC,CASSSTLDRSYEQYF
TRBV6-6,NA,TRBJ2-2,NA,TGTGCCAGCAGTCCGAGCCCGAACACCGGGGAGCTGTTTTTT,CASSPSPNTGELFF
TRBV7-9,NA,TRBJ2-7,NA,TGTGCCAGCAGCTCCTTCCCCAGGGACTCCTACGAGCAGTACTTC,CASSSFPRDSYEQYF
TRBV29-1,NA,TRBJ2-3,NA,TGCAGCGTTGAAGCTGGGGGCTTCGCAAATTACTGGAGTGGCACAGATACGCAGTATTTT,CSVEAGGFANYWSGTDTQYF